Each of the 25 T cell receptor beta chains below was sequenced from the same sample in a study of spatial heterogeneity in lung cancer. In TCRdb, the 5' RACE reads were re-called with MiXCR into one record per CDR3 protein. Altogether over 90,000 distinct CDR3 sequences are present, roughly 9.5% being singletons, with the ten largest covering 6% to 7.5%. The time point: sample taken at primary tumor resection. Unsorted whole RNA of tumor, nontumor lung or frozen PBMC was sequenced. The sample here was PBMCs, taken at surgery. Receptor source: a male donor with early-stage non-small cell lung cancer.

The sample holds a few counts of this clonotype. The junction departs from germline at one end; a sequencing error may be responsible. This chain links TRBV6-2 or TRBV6-3 with TRBJ2-7, with 13 bases that match TRBD2. This CDR3 has 14 residues. Germline-derived CDR1 and CDR2 are MNHEY and SVGEGT. The DNA of the CDR3 is TGTGCCAGCAGGCCGACTAGCGGGGGGCCTAAGTTGGACTTC. Protein: CASRPTSGGPKLDF.

The chain recombines TRBV20-1 with TRBJ1-1; the D gene is possibly TRBD1 (5 bases). The length of the CDR3 is 14 residues. The germline CDR1 and CDR2 sequences are DFQATT and SNEGSKA (reference sequence). With 1 base removed from V and 1 base from J, the gap between germline ends came to 10 bases. CDR3 loop: CSARAGLKNTEAFF. The CDR3 coding sequence is TGCAGTGCTAGAGCAGGGCTCAAGAACACTGAAGCTTTCTTT.

This chain joins TRBV4-3 and TRBJ1-6; 7 bases fit TRBD1. The trim removed 0 bases at V and 7 bases at J, leaving 12 bases unmatched. The CDR3 is 18 amino acids. Germline CDR1 and CDR2: LGHNA and YSLEER. The CDR3 region has the DNA TGCGCCAGCAGCCAAGATCTCGACAGGGTTAGAAGAAATTCACCCCTCCACTTT. Protein: CASSQDLDRVRRNSPLHF.

The sample holds many counts of this clonotype. The chain recombines TRBV7-9 with TRBJ2-1; no reliable D call. Looked up from germline, CDR1 is SEHNR and CDR2 is FQNEAQ (reference sequence). The CDR3 is 15 amino acids. Trimming cost V 0 bases and J 4 bases, with 10 bases left between them. CDR3 sequence (DNA): TGTGCCAGCAGCTTAGCGTTAGTAGGGTACAATGAGCAGTTCTTC. Translation: CASSLALVGYNEQFF.

This clonotype was seen repeatedly, ten times or more. The gene calls are TRBV28 and TRBJ2-7; no definite D call. Germline CDR1 is MDHEN and CDR2 is SYDVKM. Between the trimmed V and J ends, which lost 7 bases and 0 bases, there was a span of 10 bases. The CDR3 has 13 residues. The CDR3 region is CASTRVNSYEQYF. The CDR3 DNA reads TGTGCCAGCACAAGGGTCAACTCCTACGAGCAGTACTTC.

The rearrangement uses TRBV9 and TRBJ2-5; TRBD2 aligns across 10 bases. The V gene's germline CDR1 is SGDLS and CDR2 YYNGEE. V lost 10 bases and J lost 1; bases outside the gene matches: 7. CDR3 length equals 14 residues. The CDR3 is CASSTSGAQETQYF. Here the CDR3 DNA reads TGTGCCTCCTCCACTAGCGGGGCCCAAGAGACCCAGTACTTC.

This clonotype was found a few times. This chain connects TRBV9 to TRBJ2-5; 9 nucleotides line up with TRBD2. The CDR3 spans 16 residues. The ends lost 0 bases at V and 2 bases at J; junction bases unmatched: 5. Germline lookup yields CDR1 SGDLS and CDR2 YYNGEE. The CDR3 reads CASSVGAGGIQETQYF. The CDR3 DNA sequence: TGTGCCAGCAGCGTAGGAGCGGGGGGAATTCAAGAGACCCAGTACTTC.

The V and J genes are TRBV9 and TRBJ2-1; TRBD1 aligns across 9 bases. The CDR3 spans 15 residues. Germline V gene data show CDR1 as SGDLS and CDR2 as YYNGEE. Losses at the gene ends were 4 bases for V and 7 bases for J; bases not matched to a gene: 9. CDR3 sequence reads: CASSPGTGLVNEQFF. CDR3 nucleotide sequence: TGTGCCAGCAGCCCCGGGACAGGGTTAGTGAATGAGCAGTTCTTC.

The chain employs TRBV5-1 and TRBJ2-3; D is unresolved. Trimming took off 0 bases at V and 0 bases at J, with 8 bases between the two ends. The CDR3 is 15 amino acids. Germline CDR1 SGHRS, CDR2 YFSETQ. The CDR3 loop reads CASSLVSASTDTQYF. For the CDR3, the DNA is TGCGCCAGCAGCTTGGTTTCAGCTAGCACAGATACGCAGTATTTT.

The V gene is TRBV4-1, the J gene TRBJ2-1; 8 nucleotides agree with TRBD2. The CDR3 length is 15 residues. J was trimmed by 6 bases and V by 4 bases; bases with no gene match: 8. CDR1 MGHRA and CDR2 YSYEKL come from the germline V gene. The CDR3 region is CASSLGRGLGNEQFF. CDR3 DNA sequence: TGCGCCAGCAGCCTTGGCCGGGGACTAGGCAATGAGCAGTTCTTC.

CDR3 protein: CASSTGLGETQYF. The CDR3 DNA is TGTGCCAGCAGTACAGGGTTAGGGGAGACCCAGTACTTC. This chain uses TRBV12-3 or TRBV12-4 with TRBJ2-5, with a weak D call TRBD1 (6 bases). V gave up 5 bases and J gave up 5 bases, with 12 bases separating them. CDR3 size: 13 residues.

This clonotype was seen repeatedly, ten times or more. V gene TRBV20-1 combines with J gene TRBJ2-3; 8 bases fit TRBD2. Germline V gene sequence: CDR1 DFQATT, CDR2 SNEGSKA (reference sequence). This CDR3 spans 14 amino acids. After removal of 6 bases from V and 4 bases from J, the junction contained 9 bases not matched to a gene. The CDR3 protein is CSANGGAGADTQYF. The DNA of the CDR3 is TGCAGTGCCAACGGGGGGGCGGGAGCAGATACGCAGTATTTT.

This clonotype was picked up a small number of times. The V and J genes are TRBV7-7 and TRBJ2-3, with D unresolved. The CDR3 spans 13 residues. Germline assignment: CDR1 SSHAT and CDR2 FNYEAQ (reference sequence). V was clipped by 3 bases and J by 5 bases, with 9 bases between them. The CDR3 region is CASSLNWGDTQYF. The CDR3, as DNA: TGTGCCAGCAGCTTGAATTGGGGAGATACGCAGTATTTT.

In its sample, this clonotype was seen a few times. The V call is TRBV30, the J call TRBJ2-3, with unresolved D. CDR3 length equals 15 residues. Germline V gene data show CDR1 as GTSNPN and CDR2 as SVGIG (reference sequence). Trimming pared 2 bases from V and 0 bases from J, leaving 12 bases between. The CDR3 bases are TGTGCCTGGAGTAGGGCGAGGAGAAGCACAGATACGCAGTATTTT. Protein product: CAWSRARRSTDTQYF.

This clonotype was observed at least ten times. The chain combines TRBV29-1 with TRBJ2-5, with 9 bases that match TRBD2. V lost 7 bases and J lost 5; bases outside the gene matches: 8. Germline V gene sequence: CDR1 SQVTM, CDR2 ANQGSEA. The CDR3 covers 13 residues. The CDR3 here is CSAQRGVSETQYF. The CDR3 DNA reads TGCAGCGCCCAGCGGGGGGTCTCGGAGACCCAGTACTTC.

This clonotype came up many times. The chain employs TRBV28 and TRBJ2-7, with a weak D call TRBD2 (6 bases). Trimming cost V 2 bases and J 0 bases, with 14 bases left between them. The germline V gene encodes CDR1 MDHEN and CDR2 SYDVKM. The CDR3 extends over 16 amino acids. CDR3: CASSLPLRGGSYEQYF. DNA of the CDR3: TGTGCCAGCAGTTTACCCCTGCGGGGTGGCTCCTACGAGCAGTACTTC.

This clonotype was seen a handful of times. This chain connects TRBV25-1 to TRBJ2-1; D unresolved. This CDR3 has 19 amino acids. V gave up 2 bases and J gave up 1 base, with 21 bases separating them. Germline assignment: CDR1 MGHDK and CDR2 SYGVNS. The CDR3 DNA follows: TGTGCCAGCAGTGAAAGGGTCGGGCAGTCAAGAGGATCCTACAATGAGCAGTTCTTC. Amino acids: CASSERVGQSRGSYNEQFF.

The rearrangement links TRBV10-3 to TRBJ1-5; D uncertain. This CDR3 has 13 residues. V shed 10 bases and J shed 6 bases, with 16 bases lying between them. Germline CDR1 reads ENHRY; CDR2 reads SYGVKD. This CDR3 reads CASLNVSGQPQHF. The CDR3 nucleotides read TGTGCCAGCTTAAATGTCTCGGGTCAGCCCCAGCATTTT.

This clonotype was seen more than once but under ten times. The chain couples TRBV12-3 or TRBV12-4 to TRBJ2-5, with 8 bases fitting TRBD2. Trimming removed 5 bases from V and 4 bases from J; junction bases left unmatched: 12. The CDR3 contains 16 residues. CDR3 amino acids: CASSAGLATDTETQYF. The DNA of the CDR3 is TGTGCCAGCAGTGCAGGACTAGCTACTGACACAGAGACCCAGTACTTC.

This clonotype was detected many times. V gene TRBV27 combines with J gene TRBJ1-1; D ambiguous. This CDR3 contains 15 residues. The germline gives CDR1 MNHEY, CDR2 SMNVEV (reference sequence). V lost 5 bases and J lost 7, with 20 bases in between. This CDR3 reads CASSHSLPGYGEAFF. DNA of the CDR3: TGTGCCAGCAGTCACTCTCTGCCGGGGTACGGTGAAGCTTTCTTT.

This clonotype has ten or more counts. V is TRBV30 and J is TRBJ2-5; D perhaps matches TRBD1 (6 bases). The CDR3 loop spans 13 amino acids. V was clipped by 7 bases and J by 5 bases, with 17 bases between them. The germline gives CDR1 GTSNPN, CDR2 SVGIG (reference sequence). CDR3 sequence: CAFDRDTSETQYF. CDR3 nucleotide sequence: TGTGCCTTCGACCGGGACACTTCGGAGACCCAGTACTTC.

This clonotype was seen repeatedly, ten times or more. V usage is TRBV3-1 and J usage is TRBJ2-3; TRBD2 agrees at 15 bases. With V trimmed by 4 bases and J by 1 base, 6 bases remained unmatched. The CDR3 has 18 residues. Germline CDR1 LGHDT, CDR2 YNNKEL (reference sequence). The CDR3 protein is CASSLRTSGRAGTDTQYF. CDR3 DNA sequence: TGTGCCAGCAGCCTAAGGACTAGCGGGAGGGCTGGCACAGATACGCAGTATTTT.

This chain links TRBV7-3 with TRBJ2-7, with D maybe TRBD2 (6 bases). Trimming removed 1 base at V and 0 bases at J, with 10 bases between. CDR1 SGHTA and CDR2 FQGTGA come from the germline V gene. This CDR3 is 15 amino acids long. The CDR3 sequence: CASSLRAGSSYEQYF. The CDR3 DNA reads TGTGCCAGCAGCTTAAGGGCGGGGAGCTCCTACGAGCAGTACTTC.

There are many counts of this clonotype. This chain links TRBV29-1 with TRBJ2-1, with a tentative D call TRBD2 (7 bases). Germline assignment: CDR1 SQVTM and CDR2 ANQGSEA. The CDR3 has 11 amino acids. With 6 bases removed from V and 8 bases from J, the gap between germline ends came to 11 bases. The chain's CDR3 is CSVSGGHEQFF. The CDR3 DNA is TGCAGCGTCTCCGGGGGGCATGAGCAGTTCTTC.

This clonotype was seen a few times. V usage is TRBV7-2 and J usage is TRBJ2-3; D may be TRBD2 (6 bases). The germline V gene encodes CDR1 SGHTA and CDR2 FQGNSA. The CDR3 has 13 amino acids. V lost 4 bases and J lost 8, with 13 bases in between. The CDR3 nucleotides are TGTGCCAGCAGCTCCCCCCCCGGGGGTACGCAGTATTTT. This encodes CASSSPPGGTQYF.